This T cell receptor beta chain was profiled in a study of identical twins. Overall study findings and caveats: Instead of following the same donors, the conclusions were based on cross-sectional statistical analysis.

CDR3 length equals 14 residues. CDR1 and CDR2 (germline): MNHNS, SASEGT. V lost 6 bases, J lost 4 bases, and 15 bases lay in between. Every donor was a healthy Caucasian. Template switching (which added a universal primer site) was used, and cDNA carried unique molecular identifiers. One entry per CDR3 protein, called by TCRdb with MiXCR from the 5' RACE reads. The table records around 470,000 distinct CDR3 sequences, about 14% of them present only once. This clonotype came up many times. Its antigen is unidentified. These data are also associated with another study on yellow fever vaccine responses in identical twins.

The chain has TRBV6-1 and TRBJ1-1; D is perhaps TRBD1 (6 bases). The specimen was CD4+ T cells sorted from blood. This clonotype was sampled from a young woman in good health. The CDR3 region is CASRGGGSSTEAFF. The CDR3 DNA reads TGTGCCAGCAGGGGAGGGGGATCAAGCACTGAAGCTTTCTTT.